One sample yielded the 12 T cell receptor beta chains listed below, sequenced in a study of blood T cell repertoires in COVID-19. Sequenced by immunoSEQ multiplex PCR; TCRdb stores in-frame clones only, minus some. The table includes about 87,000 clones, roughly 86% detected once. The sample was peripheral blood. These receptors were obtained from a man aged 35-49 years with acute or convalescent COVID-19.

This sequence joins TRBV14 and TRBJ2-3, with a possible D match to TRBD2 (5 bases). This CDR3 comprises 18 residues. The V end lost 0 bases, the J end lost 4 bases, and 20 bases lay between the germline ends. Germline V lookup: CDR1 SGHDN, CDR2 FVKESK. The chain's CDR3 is CASSQDYGEGSNADTQYF. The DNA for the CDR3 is TGTGCCAGCAGCCAAGATTACGGCGAGGGAAGTAACGCAGATACGCAGTATTTT.

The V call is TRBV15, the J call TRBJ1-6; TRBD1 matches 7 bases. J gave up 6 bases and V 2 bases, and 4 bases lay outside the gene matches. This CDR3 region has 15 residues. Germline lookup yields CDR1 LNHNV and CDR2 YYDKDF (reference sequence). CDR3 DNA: TGTGCCACCAGCAGACCCGGACAGGCTAATTCACCCCTCCACTTT. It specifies CATSRPGQANSPLHF.

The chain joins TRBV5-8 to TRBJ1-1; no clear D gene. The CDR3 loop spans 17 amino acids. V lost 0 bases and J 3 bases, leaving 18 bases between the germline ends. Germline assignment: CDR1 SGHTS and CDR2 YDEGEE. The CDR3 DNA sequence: TGTGCCAGCAGCTTGGGGCCAGGAAAAGGTTGGCACACTGAAGCTTTCTTT. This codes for CASSLGPGKGWHTEAFF.

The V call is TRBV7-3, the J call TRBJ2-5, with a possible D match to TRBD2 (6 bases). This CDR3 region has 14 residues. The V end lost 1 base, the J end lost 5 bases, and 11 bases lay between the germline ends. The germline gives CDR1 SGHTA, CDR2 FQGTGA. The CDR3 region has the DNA TGTGCCAGCAGCTTAAGTGTCGCGGGGGAGACCCAGTACTTC. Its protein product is CASSLSVAGETQYF.

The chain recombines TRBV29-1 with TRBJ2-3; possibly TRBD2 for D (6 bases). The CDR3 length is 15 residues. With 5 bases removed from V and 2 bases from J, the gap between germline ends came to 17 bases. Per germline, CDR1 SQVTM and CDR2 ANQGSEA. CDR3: CSVKGRLANTDTQYF. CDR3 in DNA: TGCAGCGTTAAGGGGCGGCTAGCGAACACAGATACGCAGTATTTT.

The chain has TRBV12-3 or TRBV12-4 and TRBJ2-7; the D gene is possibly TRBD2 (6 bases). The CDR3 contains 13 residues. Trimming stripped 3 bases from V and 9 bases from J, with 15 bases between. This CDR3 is CASSLSSGSVQYF. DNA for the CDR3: TGTGCCAGCAGTTTGTCTTCCGGGAGCGTGCAGTACTTC.

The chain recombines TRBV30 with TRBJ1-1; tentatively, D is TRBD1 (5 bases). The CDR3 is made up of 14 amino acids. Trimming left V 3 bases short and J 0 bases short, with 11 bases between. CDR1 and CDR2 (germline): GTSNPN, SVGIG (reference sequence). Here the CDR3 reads CAWSSGLLNTEAFF. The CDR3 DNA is TGTGCCTGGAGCTCAGGGCTCTTGAACACTGAAGCTTTCTTT.

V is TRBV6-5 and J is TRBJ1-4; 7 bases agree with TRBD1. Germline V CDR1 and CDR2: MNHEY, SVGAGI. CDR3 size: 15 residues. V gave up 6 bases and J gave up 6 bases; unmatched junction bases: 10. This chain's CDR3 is CASRDTGALDEKLFF. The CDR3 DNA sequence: TGTGCCAGCAGAGATACAGGGGCTCTAGATGAAAAACTGTTTTTT.

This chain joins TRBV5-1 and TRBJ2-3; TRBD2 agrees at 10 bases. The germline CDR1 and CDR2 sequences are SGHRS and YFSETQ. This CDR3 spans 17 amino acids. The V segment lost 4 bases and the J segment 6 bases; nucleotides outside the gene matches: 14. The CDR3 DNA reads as TGCGCCAGCAGCCCCCATGACAGCGGGAGGGAGTCGGATACGCAGTATTTT. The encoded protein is CASSPHDSGRESDTQYF. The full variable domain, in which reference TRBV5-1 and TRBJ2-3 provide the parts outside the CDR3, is KAGVTQTPRYLIKTRGQQVTLSCSPISGHRSVSWYQQTPGQGLQFLFEYFSETQRNKGNFPGRFSGRQFSNSRSEMNVSTLELGDSALYLCASSPHDSGRESDTQYFGPGTRLTVL.

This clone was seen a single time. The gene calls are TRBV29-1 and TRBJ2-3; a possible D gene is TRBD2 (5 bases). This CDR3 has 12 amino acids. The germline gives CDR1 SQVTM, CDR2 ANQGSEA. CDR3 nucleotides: TGCGGAGGACGCATTAGCACAGATACGCAGTATTTT. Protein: CGGRISTDTQYF.

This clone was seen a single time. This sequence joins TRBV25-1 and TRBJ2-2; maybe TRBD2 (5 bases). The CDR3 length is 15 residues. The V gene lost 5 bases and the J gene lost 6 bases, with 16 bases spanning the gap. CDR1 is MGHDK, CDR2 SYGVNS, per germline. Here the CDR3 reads CASSPRGLFAGELFF. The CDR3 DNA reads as TGTGCCAGCAGTCCCCGGGGTTTGTTCGCCGGGGAGCTGTTTTTT.

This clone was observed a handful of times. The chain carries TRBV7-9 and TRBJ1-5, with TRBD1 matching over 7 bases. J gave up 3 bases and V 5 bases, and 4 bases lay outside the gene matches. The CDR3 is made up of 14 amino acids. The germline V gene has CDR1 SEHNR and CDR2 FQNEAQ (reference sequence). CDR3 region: CASSPDRVNQPQHF. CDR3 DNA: TGTGCCAGCAGCCCTGACAGGGTCAATCAGCCCCAGCATTTT.